This T cell receptor (beta chain) was found in a study of cytomegalovirus exposure and HLA in healthy donors. The PCR was carried out with 60 Vbeta primers and 13 Jbeta primers. TCRdb keeps only in-frame clones here, not all; method: immunoSEQ multiplex PCR. Seen here are about 120,000 clones, about four fifths observed once, and the top ten hold approximately 3.1%. Note on this clone: Mismatch with germline at one junction end may stem from a read error.

From germline, CDR1 is MNHNY and CDR2 SVGAGI (reference sequence). The CDR3 length is 16 residues. The TCR comes from a woman between 18 and 29 years old in good health and CMV-seropositive. The chain joins TRBV6-6 to TRBJ1-5; 10 nucleotides align to TRBD1. The specimen sequenced was PBMCs. CDR3 sequence reads: CASSKTLTGGKQPQHF. CDR3 nucleotides: TGTGCCAGCAGCAAGACTCTGACAGGGGGCAAGCAGCCCCAGCATTTT.